Below are 10 T cell receptor beta chains sequenced from a single sample in a study of tumour-infiltrating T cells in Burkitt lymphoma. Data came from immunoSEQ multiplex PCR; TCRdb stores just in-frame clones and leaves some out. The sample comprises about 15,000 clones, 75% of which are singletons, and 7.2% rests with the top ten. Specimen: tumor tissue. The receptors were gathered from a human donor with diffuse large B-cell lymphoma.

This rearrangement joins TRBV9 to TRBJ1-5; maybe TRBD1 (6 bases). V shed 0 bases and J shed 7 bases, with 11 bases lying between them. From germline, CDR1 is SGDLS and CDR2 YYNGEE. The CDR3 spans 14 residues. CDR3 sequence: CASSVAGDGQPQHF. The CDR3 nucleotides are TGTGCCAGCAGCGTAGCAGGGGACGGGCAGCCCCAGCATTTT.

The chain employs TRBV4-2 and TRBJ2-3; 7 bases match TRBD2. Germline trimming cut 1 base from V and 5 bases from J; bases unmatched to any gene: 6. Germline V gene sequence: CDR1 LGHNA, CDR2 YNFKEQ. The CDR3 runs 15 residues. As DNA, the CDR3 is TGTGCCAGCAGCCAAGCGGCGGGAGTAGGAGATACGCAGTATTTT. Its translation: CASSQAAGVGDTQYF.

The chain is built from TRBV7-9 and TRBJ2-7; the match to TRBD1 covers 7 bases. After removal of 3 bases from V and 5 bases from J, the junction contained 10 bases not matched to a gene. CDR1 is SEHNR, CDR2 FQNEAQ, per germline (reference sequence). The CDR3 runs 15 residues. This CDR3 reads CASSFQQGLNHEQYF. The CDR3 DNA follows: TGTGCCAGCAGCTTTCAACAGGGGTTAAACCACGAGCAGTACTTC.

The V and J genes are TRBV18 and TRBJ1-1, with 9 bases lining up with TRBD1. The CDR3 is made up of 16 amino acids. Germline lookup yields CDR1 KGHSH and CDR2 LQKENI. The V and J ends lost 4 bases and 2 bases, in that order; junction bases with no gene match: 8. CDR3 amino acids: CASSRDRAGGNTEAFF. The CDR3 DNA sequence: TGTGCCAGCTCACGGGACAGGGCCGGAGGTAACACTGAAGCTTTCTTT.

The chain uses TRBV6-1 and TRBJ2-3; D call uncertain. There are 14 residues in the CDR3. The V end was cut by 1 base, the J end by 3 bases, with 8 bases between. Germline V lookup: CDR1 MNHNS, CDR2 SASEGT. CDR3: CASSEDVLTDTQYF. Here the CDR3 DNA reads TGTGCCAGCAGTGAAGATGTGCTTACAGATACGCAGTATTTT.

The V call is TRBV6-1, the J call TRBJ1-1; D gene ambiguous. Germline V lookup: CDR1 MNHNS, CDR2 SASEGT. CDR3 length equals 12 residues. V dropped 5 bases and J dropped 8 bases, with 12 bases sitting between them. The CDR3 sequence: CASSPQVLEAFF. The CDR3 DNA reads as TGTGCCAGCAGTCCTCAGGTTCTCGAAGCTTTCTTT.

This clone has a handful of counts. The chain joins TRBV30 to TRBJ2-5; D is possibly TRBD1 (5 bases). CDR3 length equals 13 residues. V gave up 2 bases and J gave up 3 bases, with 10 bases separating them. Germline CDR1 GTSNPN, CDR2 SVGIG (reference sequence). The CDR3 sequence is CAWSRGREETQYF. The CDR3 region has the DNA TGTGCCTGGAGTAGGGGCAGAGAAGAGACCCAGTACTTC.

The chain is built from TRBV10-3 and TRBJ1-5, with 9 nucleotides matching TRBD1. The CDR3 has 17 residues. Losses at the gene ends were 10 bases for V and 4 bases for J; bases not matched to a gene: 17. The germline gives CDR1 ENHRY, CDR2 SYGVKD. This chain's CDR3 is CATSGGTGPGGNQPQHF. CDR3 in DNA: TGTGCCACTAGCGGCGGGACAGGGCCAGGCGGGAATCAGCCCCAGCATTTT.

The chain has TRBV19 and TRBJ2-2, with 7 bases aligning to TRBD1. V lost 7 bases, J lost 4 bases, and 9 bases stayed unmatched. CDR3 length: 15 amino acids. Germline values: CDR1 LNHDA, CDR2 SQIVND (reference sequence). DNA for the CDR3: TGTGCCAGTATGATACAGGGGCCGACCACCGGGGAGCTGTTTTTT. Translating gives CASMIQGPTTGELFF.

The chain links TRBV28 to TRBJ1-4; 9 nucleotides line up with TRBD1. V shed 5 bases and J 7 bases; nucleotides not matched to a gene: 11. Per the germline V gene, CDR1 is MDHEN and CDR2 is SYDVKM. The CDR3 consists of 16 residues. The CDR3, as DNA: TGTGCCAGCAGTCCTAACAGGGGGCGAGTCTCTGAAAAACTGTTTTTT. This gives the protein CASSPNRGRVSEKLFF.